What follows are 23 T cell receptor beta chains derived from one specimen sequenced in a study of cytomegalovirus exposure and HLA in healthy donors. The PCR contained 60 Vbeta and 13 Jbeta primers. The table came from immunoSEQ multiplex PCR; TCRdb's copy has only in-frame clones and leaves some out. The sample contains under 200,000 clones, almost 85% of which appear only once. Sequences were obtained from PBMCs. Receptors were obtained from a woman in her forties or fifties in good health and CMV-seronegative.

The J gene is TRBJ2-7, the V gene TRBV5-1; D might be TRBD1 (5 bases). Germline CDR1 is SGHRS and CDR2 is YFSETQ. Between the trimmed V and J ends, which lost 3 bases and 6 bases, there was a span of 13 bases. This CDR3 has 13 residues. The CDR3 bases are TGCGCCAGCAGCTCGGACATGGGCGGCGAGCAGTACTTC. Protein sequence: CASSSDMGGEQYF. The variable domain in full, completed from reference TRBV5-1 and TRBJ2-7, reads KAGVTQTPRYLIKTRGQQVTLSCSPISGHRSVSWYQQTPGQGLQFLFEYFSETQRNKGNFPGRFSGRQFSNSRSEMNVSTLELGDSALYLCASSSDMGGEQYFGPGTRLTVT.

The CDR3 sequence is CASSQGGRAFNTQYF. CDR3 coding DNA: TGTGCCAGCAGCCAGGGCGGGAGAGCGTTCAATACGCAGTATTTT. This chain links TRBV7-8 with TRBJ2-3; 7 nucleotides agree with TRBD2. Germline CDR1 is SGHVS and CDR2 is FQNEAQ. V lost 5 bases, J lost 7 bases, and 12 bases stayed unmatched. The CDR3 sequence is 15 residues long.

This clone is a singleton in its sample. This chain's CDR3 is CASSSGLAGTSYEQYF. The CDR3 nucleotides read TGTGCCAGCAGCTCGGGACTAGCGGGAACGTCGTACGAGCAGTACTTC. The chain joins TRBV13 to TRBJ2-7; 13 bases align to TRBD2. Germline V gene lookup returns CDR1 PRHDT and CDR2 FYEKMQ (reference sequence). The CDR3 runs 16 residues. The junction had 7 bases not matched to a gene; V was cut back by 4 bases and J by 4 bases.

The CDR3 here is CASSPLAGSTGELFF. For the CDR3, the DNA is TGTGCCAGCAGCCCTCTCGCGGGGAGCACCGGGGAGCTGTTTTTT. The V gene is TRBV5-4, the J gene TRBJ2-2; possibly TRBD2 for D (6 bases). The CDR3 extends over 15 amino acids. From germline, CDR1 is SGHNT and CDR2 YYREEE (reference sequence). The V end lost 4 bases, the J end lost 4 bases, and 14 bases lay between the germline ends. The full variable domain, in which reference TRBV5-4 and TRBJ2-2 provide the parts outside the CDR3, is ETGVTQSPTHLIKTRGQQVTLRCSSQSGHNTVSWYQQALGQGPQFIFQYYREEENGRGNFPPRFSGLQFPNYSSELNVNALELDDSALYLCASSPLAGSTGELFFGEGSRLTVL.

The gene calls are TRBV28 and TRBJ2-7, with TRBD1 identical over 9 bases. V lost 4 bases to trimming and J lost 4 bases; unmatched junction nucleotides: 11. The CDR3 runs 16 residues. Per germline, CDR1 MDHEN and CDR2 SYDVKM. The CDR3 nucleotides read TGTGCCAGCAGTTCCCCGGACAGGGGATTCGTGTACGAGCAGTACTTC. Translation: CASSSPDRGFVYEQYF.

The chain is built from TRBV5-1 and TRBJ2-7, with 10 bases identical to TRBD1. V shed 0 bases, J shed 5 bases, and the junction held 2 bases outside the gene matches. Per germline, CDR1 SGHRS and CDR2 YFSETQ. The length of the CDR3 is 14 residues. CDR3 loop: CASSLGDRGNEQYF. The CDR3 DNA reads as TGCGCCAGCAGCTTGGGGGACAGGGGTAACGAGCAGTACTTC.

Only a few counts were recorded for this clone. The chain has TRBV9 and TRBJ1-1; TRBD1 matches at 7 bases. The CDR3 consists of 14 residues. V was pared by 4 bases and J by 1 base, with 4 bases of the junction left unmatched. CDR1 and CDR2 (germline): SGDLS, YYNGEE. CDR3 loop: CASSIDRANTEAFF. CDR3 DNA sequence: TGTGCCAGCAGCATAGACAGGGCGAACACTGAAGCTTTCTTT.

The chain combines TRBV7-3 with TRBJ2-2; perhaps TRBD1 as D (6 bases). V shed 5 bases and J shed 3 bases, with 10 bases lying between them. The CDR3 runs to 14 residues. Looked up from germline, CDR1 is SGHTA and CDR2 is FQGTGA. The chain's CDR3 is CASSVYRDTGELFF. CDR3 coding DNA: TGTGCCAGCAGCGTCTACAGGGACACCGGGGAGCTGTTTTTT.

The V and J genes are TRBV7-8 and TRBJ2-1; 9 nucleotides align to TRBD2. The V segment lost 0 bases and the J segment 6 bases; nucleotides outside the gene matches: 6. The V gene's germline CDR1 is SGHVS and CDR2 FQNEAQ. There are 16 residues in the CDR3. The CDR3 sequence is CASSLALAGTGNEQFF. CDR3 sequence (DNA): TGTGCCAGCAGCTTAGCCCTAGCGGGGACGGGCAATGAGCAGTTCTTC.

This clone was seen only once. This chain joins TRBV5-1 and TRBJ2-5, with 14 bases lining up with TRBD2. Germline V gene data show CDR1 as SGHRS and CDR2 as YFSETQ. With V trimmed by 3 bases and J by 3 bases, 4 bases remained unmatched. The CDR3 is made up of 16 amino acids. CDR3 region: CASSWGGLAGEETQYF. The DNA for the CDR3 is TGCGCCAGCAGCTGGGGGGGACTAGCGGGAGAAGAGACCCAGTACTTC.

This chain links TRBV19 with TRBJ1-5, with a possible D match to TRBD1 (5 bases). Germline-derived CDR1 and CDR2 are LNHDA and SQIVND (reference sequence). There are 19 residues in the CDR3. Trimming took 3 bases from V and 1 from J, leaving 22 bases between them. CDR3 amino acids: CASSIVGQGLPGSNQPQHF. CDR3 DNA: TGTGCCAGTAGTATTGTGGGGCAGGGCCTCCCAGGGAGCAATCAGCCCCAGCATTTT.

This chain joins TRBV28 and TRBJ2-7; D perhaps matches TRBD1 (6 bases). In germline, CDR1 is MDHEN, CDR2 SYDVKM. V was clipped by 7 bases and J by 3 bases, with 19 bases between them. CDR3 length equals 15 residues. CDR3 sequence: CASKGGTVANYEQYF. In DNA, the CDR3 is TGTGCCAGCAAAGGGGGAACGGTCGCGAACTACGAGCAGTACTTC. The whole variable domain, filled in from reference TRBV28 and TRBJ2-7, reads DVKVTQSSRYLVKRTGEKVFLECVQDMDHENMFWYRQDPGLGLRLIYFSYDVKMKEKGDIPEGYSVSREKKERFSLILESASTNQTSMYLCASKGGTVANYEQYFGPGTRLTVT.

This chain uses TRBV5-1 with TRBJ2-5, with a possible D match to TRBD1 (6 bases). From germline, CDR1 is SGHRS and CDR2 YFSETQ. The CDR3 runs to 16 residues. Trimming left V 0 bases short and J 5 bases short, with 17 bases between. Here the CDR3 DNA reads TGCGCCAGCAGCTTGGGTGCAGGGGAGTTGGGGGAGACCCAGTACTTC. It codes for CASSLGAGELGETQYF.

The chain links TRBV10-1 to TRBJ2-2; TRBD1 might be the D (6 bases). This CDR3 has 15 residues. The V end lost 0 bases, the J end lost 4 bases, and 9 bases lay between the germline ends. Germline V gene lookup returns CDR1 WNHNN and CDR2 SYGVQD (reference sequence). This CDR3 reads CASSESRGGTGELFF. CDR3 DNA: TGCGCCAGCAGTGAGTCGAGAGGGGGCACCGGGGAGCTGTTTTTT.

In this sample, this clone turned up a few times. The chain is built from TRBV11-1 and TRBJ2-6, with 7 bases identical to TRBD2. Germline loops: CDR1 SGHAT, CDR2 FQDESV (reference sequence). This CDR3 spans 17 amino acids. Trimming at V came to 5 bases and at J to 2 bases, leaving 9 bases not matched to a gene. The CDR3 DNA follows: TGTGCCAGCAGCCTACGACGGGGGAGGGCTGGGGCCAACGTCCTGACTTTC. The encoded protein is CASSLRRGRAGANVLTF.

The chain couples TRBV5-4 to TRBJ2-4, with D possibly being TRBD2 (6 bases). Between the trimmed V and J ends, which lost 5 bases and 8 bases, there was a span of 14 bases. Germline V lookup: CDR1 SGHNT, CDR2 YYREEE (reference sequence). The CDR3 totals 13 residues. The CDR3 sequence is CASSVGPGDIQYF. CDR3 sequence (DNA): TGTGCCAGCAGTGTCGGCCCGGGGGACATTCAGTACTTC.

This clone has a handful of counts. This sequence joins TRBV7-2 and TRBJ2-7, with TRBD1 identical over 10 bases. This CDR3 comprises 15 residues. J was trimmed by 6 bases and V by 4 bases; bases with no gene match: 9. Germline V CDR1 and CDR2: SGHTA, FQGNSA. In nucleotides, the CDR3 is TGTGCCAGCAGCTCGAGGGCGGGACAGGGGTTCGAGCAGTACTTC. Translated, it gives CASSSRAGQGFEQYF. The entire variable domain, with the rest obtained from reference TRBV7-2 and TRBJ2-7, is as follows: GAGVSQSPSNKVTEKGKDVELRCDPISGHTALYWYRQSLGQGLEFLIYFQGNSAPDKSGLPSDRFSAERTGGSVSTLTIQRTQQEDSAVYLCASSSRAGQGFEQYFGPGTRLTVT.

The CDR3 DNA reads TGTGCCATCAGTTACAGCGGCACCGGGGAGCTGTTTTTT. As protein: CAISYSGTGELFF. The V and J genes are TRBV10-3 and TRBJ2-2, with D possibly matching TRBD2 (5 bases). V gave up 5 bases and J gave up 4 bases, with 8 bases separating them. This CDR3 is built from 13 residues. Per germline, CDR1 ENHRY and CDR2 SYGVKD.

The genes are TRBV27 and TRBJ2-7, with D perhaps matching TRBD2 (6 bases). The CDR3 is 16 residues long. Germline CDR1 is MNHEY and CDR2 is SMNVEV (reference sequence). The germline V and J ends were trimmed by 4 bases and 3 bases, with 19 bases remaining between them. CDR3 amino acids: CASSSMLQPGDYEQYF. The CDR3 bases are TGTGCCAGCAGTTCGATGTTGCAGCCGGGGGACTACGAGCAGTACTTC.

Points on this clone: Other DNA sequences in this specimen translate into the identical CDR3. This sequence joins TRBV7-9 and TRBJ1-1; no definite D call. Per the germline V gene, CDR1 is SEHNR and CDR2 is FQNEAQ (reference sequence). The CDR3 length is 14 residues. Between the trimmed V and J ends, which lost 2 bases and 3 bases, there was a span of 10 bases. This chain's CDR3 is CASSLSSGDTEAFF. Here the CDR3 DNA reads TGTGCCAGCAGCTTATCGAGCGGGGACACTGAAGCTTTCTTT.

This rearrangement joins TRBV4-1 to TRBJ2-5, with 7 bases that match TRBD1. CDR1 and CDR2 from the germline V gene are MGHRA and YSYEKL. V lost 4 bases and J lost 2; bases outside the gene matches: 7. The CDR3 is 15 amino acids. The CDR3 protein is CASSRLPGQQETQYF. For the CDR3, the DNA is TGCGCCAGCAGCCGTCTTCCGGGACAGCAAGAGACCCAGTACTTC.

This clone was observed a single time. The chain carries TRBV5-4 and TRBJ2-1; tentatively, D is TRBD2 (6 bases). CDR1 SGHNT and CDR2 YYREEE come from the germline V gene (reference sequence). The CDR3 runs to 14 residues. Trimming removed 4 bases from V and 6 bases from J, with 14 bases in between. CDR3 amino acids: CASSLGSSVNEQFF. Here the CDR3 DNA reads TGTGCCAGCAGCCTGGGCTCTAGCGTCAATGAGCAGTTCTTC.

This clone was seen once. The genes are TRBV14 and TRBJ2-1, with D tentatively TRBD2 (6 bases). This CDR3 has 16 residues. Germline V gives CDR1 SGHDN, CDR2 FVKESK. V was shortened by 0 bases and J by 8 bases, with 17 bases between the two germline ends. The CDR3 DNA is TGTGCCAGCAGCCAAGATCGGGTGACTAGGGATTATGAGCAGTTCTTC. It specifies CASSQDRVTRDYEQFF.